Listed below are T cell receptor beta chains from one sample, sequenced in a study of T cells expressing NK-cell markers. Each CDR3 protein gets one entry in TCRdb, which reprocessed the 5' RACE reads and gives no DNA. The listing contains under 500,000 distinct CDR3 sequences. Material for sequencing was blood T cells: a sorted CD56 or NKG2C T cell subset, CD4+ or CD8+ T cells, or bulk PBMC T cells (not recorded which). The receptors originated from a woman between 18 and 69 years old in good health. CDR3s include the opening cysteine and the closing phenylalanine or tryptophan. Each record gives: CDR3 protein, J gene, V gene.

cdr3_aa: CASSTDSPNSPLHF; j_call: TRBJ1-6; v_call: TRBV7-8
cdr3_aa: CASSPDMRQPQHF; j_call: TRBJ1-5; v_call: TRBV7-9
cdr3_aa: CASSGTSAGELFF; j_call: TRBJ2-2; v_call: TRBV7-9
cdr3_aa: CASGTATDTQYF; j_call: TRBJ2-3; v_call: TRBV10-3
cdr3_aa: CSVPGLAFGELFF; j_call: TRBJ2-2; v_call: TRBV29-1
cdr3_aa: CASSFGGSYNEQFF; j_call: TRBJ2-1; v_call: TRBV7-2
cdr3_aa: CSGGEASSYEQYF; j_call: TRBJ2-7; v_call: TRBV20-1
cdr3_aa: CSASYGRALETQYF; j_call: TRBJ2-5; v_call: TRBV20-1
cdr3_aa: CASSYSKGSGNTIYF; j_call: TRBJ1-3; v_call: TRBV6-5
cdr3_aa: CASSLDLQGTQYF; j_call: TRBJ2-3; v_call: TRBV11-2
cdr3_aa: CASSFGLSYNEQFF; j_call: TRBJ2-1; v_call: TRBV12-3/TRBV12-4
cdr3_aa: CSSLLNGVNEQFF; j_call: TRBJ2-1; v_call: TRBV20-1
cdr3_aa: CASSTRLAQAKNIQYF; j_call: TRBJ2-4; v_call: TRBV7-2
cdr3_aa: CASSLARDRQFF; j_call: TRBJ2-1; v_call: TRBV28
cdr3_aa: CASSIKTSGSNEQFF; j_call: TRBJ2-1; v_call: TRBV19
cdr3_aa: CASSLGGPGELFF; j_call: TRBJ2-2; v_call: TRBV4-1
cdr3_aa: CASSPTELGYNEQFF; j_call: TRBJ2-1; v_call: TRBV4-2
cdr3_aa: CSARDRTGAGEAFF; j_call: TRBJ1-1; v_call: TRBV20-1
cdr3_aa: CASSLQILGGPGYTF; j_call: TRBJ1-2; v_call: TRBV11-2
cdr3_aa: CASSHGGGGETQYF; j_call: TRBJ2-5; v_call: TRBV3-1
cdr3_aa: CASSFEGGINYGYTF; j_call: TRBJ1-2; v_call: TRBV5-1
cdr3_aa: CSARAGGNEQYF; j_call: TRBJ2-7; v_call: TRBV20-1
cdr3_aa: CSAILTGDEQFF; j_call: TRBJ2-1; v_call: TRBV20-1
cdr3_aa: CASRQQSSSYEQYF; j_call: TRBJ2-7; v_call: TRBV2
cdr3_aa: CSARPLAGGADTQYF; j_call: TRBJ2-3; v_call: TRBV20-1
cdr3_aa: CASSQGTSFRELFF; j_call: TRBJ2-2; v_call: TRBV7-3
cdr3_aa: CASSLMGSPEAFF; j_call: TRBJ1-1; v_call: TRBV5-5
cdr3_aa: CASCPHPYVTNEQFF; j_call: TRBJ2-1; v_call: TRBV3-1
cdr3_aa: CASSGVDRTTDTQYF; j_call: TRBJ2-3; v_call: TRBV5-1
cdr3_aa: CASSSKTDEQYF; j_call: TRBJ2-7; v_call: TRBV7-2
cdr3_aa: CASSLVQGSGNTIYF; j_call: TRBJ1-3; v_call: TRBV5-6
cdr3_aa: CASSPGAEWNTEAFF; j_call: TRBJ1-1; v_call: TRBV5-1
cdr3_aa: CASSQADRNNYGYTF; j_call: TRBJ1-2; v_call: TRBV4-1